Following are 30 T cell receptor beta chains from one sample sequenced in a study of post-analysis software for immune sequencing data (dated by TCRdb to the mid-2010s). General study outcomes and caveats: Significantly higher frequencies in patients than in controls were found for roughly five TRBV segments, including TRBV5-6, TRBV5-1 and TRBV20-1.

These receptors lack a known antigen. The receptor library was made with PCR. Reads for this sample came from an Illumina HiSeq 2500. Unique molecular identifiers were incorporated into TCR beta cDNA libraries to reduce PCR and sequencing biases. Through fastp at Q25 and MiXCR, TCRdb rebuilt clones from the public reads, retaining in-frame beta chains. Rows with one shared CDR3 protein collapse into an entry with the most common genes and DNA. Here the sample has hundreds of thousands of distinct CDR3 sequences; 30% occur a single time. The ten largest clones add up to 0.56% of the sample. Sample: blood. The receptors originated from a girl between 5 and 17 years old with multiple sclerosis.

The chain is built from TRBV29-1 and TRBJ2-5; D is perhaps TRBD2 (6 bases). The CDR3 spans 15 residues. V lost 2 bases and J lost 2, with 15 bases in between. Per germline, CDR1 SQVTM and CDR2 ANQGSEA. The CDR3: CSVEKPGDQQETQYF. CDR3 bases: TGCAGCGTTGAAAAGCCGGGGGACCAACAAGAGACCCAGTACTTC.

This clonotype was observed a few times. The chain couples TRBV7-2 to TRBJ2-6; D not resolved. V lost 5 bases, J lost 4 bases, and 12 bases lay in between. Germline V gene sequence: CDR1 SGHTA, CDR2 FQGNSA. The CDR3 loop spans 15 amino acids. The CDR3 DNA sequence: TGTGCCAGCAGCACGGCCCGAGCGGGGGCCAACGTCCTGACTTTC. Its translation: CASSTARAGANVLTF. The variable domain in full, completed from reference TRBV7-2 and TRBJ2-6, reads GAGVSQSPSNKVTEKGKDVELRCDPISGHTALYWYRQSLGQGLEFLIYFQGNSAPDKSGLPSDRFSAERTGGSVSTLTIQRTQQEDSAVYLCASSTARAGANVLTFGAGSRLTVL.

This clonotype turned up a few times. The chain couples TRBV18 to TRBJ2-1; the match to TRBD2 covers 10 bases. The germline V gene has CDR1 KGHSH and CDR2 LQKENI. This CDR3 has 15 residues. V dropped 4 bases and J dropped 3; count of bases not matched to a gene: 3. The CDR3 coding sequence is TGTGCCAGCTCACGAGCGGGGGGGATCTACAATGAGCAGTTCTTC. This gives the protein CASSRAGGIYNEQFF.

A note on this clonotype: Relative to the germline gene, one junction end is altered; a read error may explain this. The V and J genes are TRBV7-2 and TRBJ2-7; 8 bases are a match to TRBD1. The CDR3 runs to 13 residues. CDR1 is SGHTA, CDR2 FQGNSA, per germline. The CDR3: CASSRDRSGEKYF. The CDR3 DNA is TGTGCCAGCAGCAGGGACAGGTCTGGCGAGAAGTACTTC.

This clonotype was counted between two and nine times. This chain joins TRBV18 and TRBJ1-4; TRBD1 matches 10 bases. Germline V gene data show CDR1 as KGHSH and CDR2 as LQKENI. The CDR3 has 16 residues. V shed 5 bases and J 8 bases; nucleotides not matched to a gene: 11. DNA of the CDR3: TGTGCCAGCTCAGCGACAGGGGGCTTGAGTTTCGAAAAACTGTTTTTT. It translates to CASSATGGLSFEKLFF. Based on the CDR3 plus reference TRBV18 and TRBJ1-4, the full variable domain is NAGVMQNPRHLVRRRGQEARLRCSPMKGHSHVYWYRQLPEEGLKFMVYLQKENIIDESGMPKERFSAEFPKEGPSILRIQQVVRGDSAAYFCASSATGGLSFEKLFFGSGTQLSVL.

The CDR3 reads CASSPLERTDNEQFF. Written as DNA, the CDR3 is TGTGCCAGCAGCCCACTGGAGAGGACCGACAATGAGCAGTTCTTC. V usage is TRBV7-9 and J usage is TRBJ2-1; no firm D call. The CDR3 is 15 amino acids. Germline V lookup: CDR1 SEHNR, CDR2 FQNEAQ (reference sequence). The ends were cut back, 5 bases at V and 5 bases at J, with 16 bases in the middle.

V gene TRBV27 combines with J gene TRBJ2-4; D gene unclear. The J call may be faulty, since TRBJ2-7 better matches the DNA end. CDR3 size: 12 residues. Germline CDR1 is MNHEY and CDR2 is SMNVEV (reference sequence). CDR3 sequence (DNA): TGTGCCAGCAGTCCGTGGGGTAACGAGCAGTACTTC. Translated, it gives CASSPWGNEQYF.

Details on this clonotype: A junction boundary mismatches the germline segment, possibly from a read error. This chain links TRBV15 with TRBJ2-3, with a weak D call TRBD2 (5 bases). CDR3 size: 17 residues. CDR1 and CDR2 (germline): LNHNV, YYDKDF (reference sequence). For the CDR3, the DNA is TGTGCCACCGGCAGAGATCCCCTCGCGGGTGAGACAGATACGCAGTATTTT. This codes for CATGRDPLAGETDTQYF.

This clonotype appeared many times. The chain recombines TRBV20-1 with TRBJ1-2; a possible D gene is TRBD1 (5 bases). CDR1 is DFQATT and CDR2 is SNEGSKA in the germline V gene (reference sequence). The CDR3 totals 12 residues. V lost 5 bases, J lost 1 base, and 8 bases lay in between. The CDR3 coding sequence is TGCAGTGCTCGGACAAGTAACTATGGCTACACCTTC. Its protein product is CSARTSNYGYTF.

In this sample, this clonotype turned up once. The genes are TRBV20-1 and TRBJ2-1; 8 bases agree with TRBD2. Germline V CDR1 and CDR2: DFQATT, SNEGSKA (reference sequence). V was pared by 3 bases and J by 6 bases, with 10 bases of the junction left unmatched. The CDR3 spans 15 residues. The CDR3 protein is CSARGLGKACNEQFF. In nucleotides, the CDR3 is TGCAGTGCTAGGGGACTAGGGAAGGCCTGCAATGAGCAGTTCTTC.

The chain joins TRBV18 to TRBJ1-3; D perhaps matches TRBD1 (6 bases). With 2 bases removed from V and 4 bases from J, the gap between germline ends came to 9 bases. This CDR3 comprises 14 residues. Germline assignment: CDR1 KGHSH and CDR2 LQKENI. The CDR3 DNA reads as TGTGCCAGCTCACCAGCAGGGACAGGAAACACCATATATTTT. Residues: CASSPAGTGNTIYF.

This clonotype has more than one count but fewer than ten. The J gene is TRBJ1-6, the V gene TRBV5-1, with D uncertain. This CDR3 is 16 amino acids long. CDR1 and CDR2 (germline): SGHRS, YFSETQ. Deletions cut 4 bases from V and 7 bases from J, with 18 bases between. In DNA form, the CDR3 reads TGCGCCAGCAGCCAACGCGTGCGGGGTGACAATTCACCCCTCCACTTT. It encodes CASSQRVRGDNSPLHF.

This clonotype was picked up a small number of times. The chain has TRBV20-1 and TRBJ1-1; D gene unclear. With 6 bases removed from V and 4 bases from J, the gap between germline ends came to 18 bases. This CDR3 is 14 amino acids long. Germline-derived CDR1 and CDR2 are DFQATT and SNEGSKA (reference sequence). CDR3 nucleotide sequence: TGCAGTGCCCTCAAGGAACGGAGTTCCACTGAAGCTTTCTTT. This sequence encodes CSALKERSSTEAFF.

Note on this clonotype: One end of the junction is discordant with germline, which a read error may explain. The chain links TRBV7-6 to TRBJ2-3; D gene ambiguous. This CDR3 is 12 amino acids long. Germline loops: CDR1 SGHVS, CDR2 FNYEAQ. Here the CDR3 reads CAGSPYTDTQYF. CDR3 in DNA: TGTGCCGGCAGCCCCTATACAGATACGCAGTATTTT. Together with reference TRBV7-6 and TRBJ2-3, the CDR3 gives the full variable domain: GAGVSQSPRYKVTKRGQDVALRCDPISGHVSLYWYRQALGQGPEFLTYFNYEAQQDKSGLPNDRFSAERPEGSISTLTIQRTEQRDSAMYRCAGSPYTDTQYFGPGTRLTVL.

The chain is built from TRBV4-3 and TRBJ1-1; D is unresolved. The length of the CDR3 is 13 residues. V lost 4 bases and J lost 5, with 11 bases in between. Germline assignment: CDR1 LGHNA and CDR2 YSLEER. CDR3 nucleotides: TGCGCCAGCAGCCCAAGAAGAGGGACTGAAGCTTTCTTT. It translates to CASSPRRGTEAFF.

This clonotype was recorded once. This chain joins TRBV3-1 and TRBJ1-4, with a weak D call TRBD1 (5 bases). Looked up from germline, CDR1 is LGHDT and CDR2 is YNNKEL (reference sequence). This CDR3 contains 16 residues. The ends were cut back, 3 bases at V and 7 bases at J, with 18 bases in the middle. In DNA, the CDR3 is TGTGCCAGCAGCCACGGGACCACTCCGTCGGTTGAAAAACTGTTTTTT. Amino acid sequence: CASSHGTTPSVEKLFF.

The chain links TRBV4-1 to TRBJ1-2; possible D gene TRBD1, 5 bases. The germline V and J ends were trimmed by 0 bases and 5 bases, with 10 bases remaining between them. The germline V gene has CDR1 MGHRA and CDR2 YSYEKL. This CDR3 has 14 residues. CDR3: CASSQDPGGYGYTF. Here the CDR3 DNA reads TGCGCCAGCAGCCAAGATCCGGGGGGGTATGGCTACACCTTC.

The DNA for the CDR3 is TGTGCCATCAGTAGACAGGGCGCGAATTCACCCCTCCACTTT. Protein product: CAISRQGANSPLHF. This chain links TRBV10-3 with TRBJ1-6; 7 bases line up with TRBD1. The trim removed 5 bases at V and 7 bases at J, leaving 5 bases unmatched. Germline CDR1 reads ENHRY; CDR2 reads SYGVKD. The CDR3 totals 14 residues.

This clonotype was counted between two and nine times. V usage is TRBV25-1 and J usage is TRBJ1-2; D is uncertain. The V gene lost 0 bases and the J gene lost 8 bases, with 16 bases spanning the gap. This CDR3 is built from 15 residues. The germline CDR1 and CDR2 sequences are MGHDK and SYGVNS. The CDR3 DNA follows: TGTGCCAGCAGTGAATATTCGGGTCGGCAGCGGGGCTACACCTTC. It encodes CASSEYSGRQRGYTF.

The chain links TRBV11-2 to TRBJ2-5; D is undetermined. Germline V CDR1 and CDR2: SGHAT, FQNNGV. This CDR3 has 16 amino acids. The ends were cut back, 1 base at V and 1 base at J, with 13 bases in the middle. CDR3 nucleotides: TGTGCCAGCAGCTTAGTAGGTGGGGTGGCCCAAGAGACCCAGTACTTC. Encoded protein: CASSLVGGVAQETQYF.

This clonotype was counted only a few times. The chain couples TRBV6-5 to TRBJ2-7, with D perhaps matching TRBD1 or TRBD2 (6 bases each). The germline gives CDR1 MNHEY, CDR2 SVGAGI. The CDR3 extends over 14 amino acids. Trimming took 8 bases from V and 5 from J, leaving 19 bases between them. CDR3 in DNA: TGTGCCAGCCGTAGGGGGGATGCGAGGGACGAGCAGTACTTC. Translating gives CASRRGDARDEQYF.

There are many counts of this clonotype. This chain links TRBV28 with TRBJ2-1; D is unresolved. The CDR3 runs to 12 residues. Germline lookup yields CDR1 MDHEN and CDR2 SYDVKM. The V end lost 2 bases, the J end lost 7 bases, and 6 bases lay between the germline ends. CDR3 nucleotides: TGTGCCAGCAGTTTAATACCAAATGAGCAGTTCTTC. As protein: CASSLIPNEQFF.

This clonotype showed up just a few times. J is TRBJ2-7 and V is TRBV10-3, with no clear D. Germline-derived CDR1 and CDR2 are ENHRY and SYGVKD. Trimming removed 5 bases from V and 1 base from J, with 9 bases in between. The length of the CDR3 is 13 residues. The CDR3 reads CAISHSSSYEQYF. CDR3 sequence (DNA): TGTGCCATCAGTCACAGTAGTTCCTACGAGCAGTACTTC.

This clonotype appeared a few times. V usage is TRBV27 and J usage is TRBJ2-5, with 9 bases matching TRBD2. This CDR3 contains 16 residues. Germline loops: CDR1 MNHEY, CDR2 SMNVEV (reference sequence). The trim removed 4 bases at V and 1 base at J, leaving 7 bases unmatched. The CDR3 nucleotides are TGTGCCAGCAGTTGGCTAGCGGGGCCCCGCCAAGAGACCCAGTACTTC. Translating gives CASSWLAGPRQETQYF.

There are a few counts of this clonotype. The gene calls are TRBV20-1 and TRBJ1-5; D uncertain. Germline V gene sequence: CDR1 DFQATT, CDR2 SNEGSKA (reference sequence). This CDR3 region has 14 residues. Trimming pared 5 bases from V and 3 bases from J, leaving 14 bases between. CDR3 sequence (DNA): TGCAGTGCTCCCCTGGGAGGGAACAATCAGCCCCAGCATTTT. Its translation is CSAPLGGNNQPQHF.

Only a few counts were recorded for this clonotype. The junction differs from germline at one of its ends, possibly a read error. The rearrangement links TRBV15 to TRBJ2-1, with 9 bases matching TRBD2. The germline V gene encodes CDR1 LNHNV and CDR2 YYDKDF (reference sequence). This CDR3 contains 17 residues. As DNA, the CDR3 is TGTGCCACCTGCAGAGAGGGCGGGGGGGCCATGATCAATGAGCAGTTCTTC. The encoded protein is CATCREGGGAMINEQFF.

On this clonotype: This could be a read error, since a much larger clone is one nucleotide away. This rearrangement joins TRBV7-9 to TRBJ2-7, with a weak D call TRBD2 (5 bases). V lost 7 bases and J lost 1, with 11 bases in between. The germline V gene encodes CDR1 SEHNR and CDR2 FQNEAQ (reference sequence). The CDR3 totals 13 residues. The CDR3 protein is CASNPPGSYEQYF. CDR3 DNA sequence: TGTGCCAGCAACCCCCCGGGATCCTACGAGCAGTACTTC.

This clonotype was seen more than once but under ten times. This CDR3 is CASRRELGTYEQYF. The CDR3 DNA reads TGTGCCAGTAGAAGGGAGTTAGGGACCTACGAGCAGTACTTC. The rearrangement joins TRBV6-5 to TRBJ2-4; TRBD2 might be the D (5 bases). The end of the DNA aligns better with TRBJ2-7, so the J call may be wrong. Germline CDR1 reads MNHEY; CDR2 reads SVGAGI. The length of the CDR3 is 14 residues.

The chain carries TRBV5-5 and TRBJ2-5, with D maybe TRBD2 (5 bases). Germline lookup yields CDR1 SGHKS and CDR2 YYEKEE (reference sequence). V was trimmed by 4 bases and J by 5 bases, leaving 15 bases between them. This CDR3 spans 14 amino acids. The CDR3, as DNA: TGTGCCAGCAGCCGAGCCAGCGGAGATGAGACCCAGTACTTC. Its translation is CASSRASGDETQYF.

This clonotype was picked up one time. This chain links TRBV28 with TRBJ2-1, with TRBD2 matching 10 bases. Germline V CDR1 and CDR2: MDHEN, SYDVKM. Trimming at V came to 6 bases and at J to 0 bases, leaving 5 bases not matched to a gene. The CDR3 covers 16 residues. Here the CDR3 reads CASRLASGSSYNEQFF. The CDR3 DNA sequence: TGTGCCAGCAGGCTAGCTAGCGGGAGCTCCTACAATGAGCAGTTCTTC.